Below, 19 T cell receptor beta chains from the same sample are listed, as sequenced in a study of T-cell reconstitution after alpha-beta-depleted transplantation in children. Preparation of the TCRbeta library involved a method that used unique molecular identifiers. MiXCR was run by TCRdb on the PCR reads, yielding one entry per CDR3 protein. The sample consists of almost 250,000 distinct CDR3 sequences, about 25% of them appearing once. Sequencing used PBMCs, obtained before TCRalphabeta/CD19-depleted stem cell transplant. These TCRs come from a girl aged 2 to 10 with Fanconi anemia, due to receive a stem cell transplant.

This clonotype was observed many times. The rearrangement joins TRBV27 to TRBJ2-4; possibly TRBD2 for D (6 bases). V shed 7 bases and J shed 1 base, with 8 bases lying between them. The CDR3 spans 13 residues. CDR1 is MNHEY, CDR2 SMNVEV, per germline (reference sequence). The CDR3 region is CASTSVAKNIQYF. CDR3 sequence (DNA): TGTGCCAGCACTAGCGTTGCCAAAAACATTCAGTACTTC.

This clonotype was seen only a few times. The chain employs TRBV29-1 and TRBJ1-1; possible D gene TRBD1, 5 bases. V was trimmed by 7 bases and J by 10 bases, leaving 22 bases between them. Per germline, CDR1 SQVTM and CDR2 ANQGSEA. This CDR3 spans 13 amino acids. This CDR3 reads CSALTALLQRAFF. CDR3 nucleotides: TGCAGCGCTCTGACAGCCCTACTTCAGAGAGCTTTCTTT.

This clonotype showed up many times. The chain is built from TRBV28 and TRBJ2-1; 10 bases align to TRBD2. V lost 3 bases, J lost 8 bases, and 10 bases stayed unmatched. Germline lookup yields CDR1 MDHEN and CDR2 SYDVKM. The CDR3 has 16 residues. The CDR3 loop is CASSFLSGRVVDEQFF. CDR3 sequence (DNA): TGTGCCAGCAGTTTCCTAAGCGGGAGGGTGGTAGATGAGCAGTTCTTC.

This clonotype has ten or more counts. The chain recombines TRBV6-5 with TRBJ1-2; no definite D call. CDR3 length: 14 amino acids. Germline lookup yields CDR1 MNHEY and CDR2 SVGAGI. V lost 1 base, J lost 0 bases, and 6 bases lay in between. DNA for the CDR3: TGTGCCAGCAGTTACTTGACCTCTAACTATGGCTACACCTTC. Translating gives CASSYLTSNYGYTF.

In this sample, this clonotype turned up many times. The CDR3 DNA sequence: TGTGCCAGCAGTCGGGGGAGGGTACTAGCCAAAAACATTCAGTACTTC. This translates into CASSRGRVLAKNIQYF. The gene calls are TRBV27 and TRBJ2-4, with 7 positions matching TRBD2. The V gene end was trimmed by 5 bases and the J gene end by 0 bases; junction bases not matched to a gene: 7. This CDR3 contains 16 residues. Germline V gives CDR1 MNHEY, CDR2 SMNVEV (reference sequence).

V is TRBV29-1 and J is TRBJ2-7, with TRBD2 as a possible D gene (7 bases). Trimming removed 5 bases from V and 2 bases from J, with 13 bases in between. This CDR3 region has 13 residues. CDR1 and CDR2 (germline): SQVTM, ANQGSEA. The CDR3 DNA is TGCAGCGTTTGGATCGGGGGGCCCTACGAGCAGTACTTC. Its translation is CSVWIGGPYEQYF.

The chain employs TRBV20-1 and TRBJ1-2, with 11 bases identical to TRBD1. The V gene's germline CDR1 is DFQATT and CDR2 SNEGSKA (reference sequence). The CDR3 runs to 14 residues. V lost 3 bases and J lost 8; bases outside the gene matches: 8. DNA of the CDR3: TGCAGTGCTAGCGGTCAGGACAGGGGGCACGGCTACACCTTC. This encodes CSASGQDRGHGYTF.

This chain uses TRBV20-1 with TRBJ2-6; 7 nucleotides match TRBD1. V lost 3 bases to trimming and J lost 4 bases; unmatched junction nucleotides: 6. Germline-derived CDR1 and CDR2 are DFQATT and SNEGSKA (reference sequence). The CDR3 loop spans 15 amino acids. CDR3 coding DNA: TGCAGTGCTAGGGCCCAGGGGGTCGGGGCCAACGTCCTGACTTTC. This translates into CSARAQGVGANVLTF.

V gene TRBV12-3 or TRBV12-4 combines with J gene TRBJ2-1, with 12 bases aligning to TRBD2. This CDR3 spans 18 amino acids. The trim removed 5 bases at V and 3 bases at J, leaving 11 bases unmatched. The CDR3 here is CASSEAGLAGRDYNEQFF. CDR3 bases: TGTGCCAGCAGTGAAGCTGGACTAGCGGGGAGAGACTACAATGAGCAGTTCTTC.

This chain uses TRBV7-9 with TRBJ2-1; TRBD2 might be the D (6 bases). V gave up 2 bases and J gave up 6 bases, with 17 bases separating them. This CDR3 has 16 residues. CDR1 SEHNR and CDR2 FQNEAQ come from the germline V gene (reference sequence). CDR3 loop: CASSLPSSRTTNEQFF. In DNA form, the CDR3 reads TGTGCCAGCAGCTTACCCTCTTCTCGGACTACCAATGAGCAGTTCTTC.

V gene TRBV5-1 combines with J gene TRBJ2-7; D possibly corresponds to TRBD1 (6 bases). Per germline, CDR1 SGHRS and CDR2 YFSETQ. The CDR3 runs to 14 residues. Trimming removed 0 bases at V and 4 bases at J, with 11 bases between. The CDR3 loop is CASSLVRGEYEQYF. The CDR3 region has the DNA TGCGCCAGCAGCTTGGTCAGGGGAGAGTACGAGCAGTACTTC.

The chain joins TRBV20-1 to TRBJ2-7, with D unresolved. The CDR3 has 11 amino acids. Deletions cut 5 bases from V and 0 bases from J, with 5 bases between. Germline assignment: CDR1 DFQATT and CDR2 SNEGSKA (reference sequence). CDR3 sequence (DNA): TGCAGTGCTGGGGTCTCCTACGAGCAGTACTTC. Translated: CSAGVSYEQYF.

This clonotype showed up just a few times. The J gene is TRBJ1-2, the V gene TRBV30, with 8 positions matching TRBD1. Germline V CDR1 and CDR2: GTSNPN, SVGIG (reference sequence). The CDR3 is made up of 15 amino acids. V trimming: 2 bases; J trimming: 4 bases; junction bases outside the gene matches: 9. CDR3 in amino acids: CAWSYGTGGGYGYTF. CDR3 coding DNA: TGTGCCTGGAGTTACGGGACAGGCGGGGGCTATGGCTACACCTTC.

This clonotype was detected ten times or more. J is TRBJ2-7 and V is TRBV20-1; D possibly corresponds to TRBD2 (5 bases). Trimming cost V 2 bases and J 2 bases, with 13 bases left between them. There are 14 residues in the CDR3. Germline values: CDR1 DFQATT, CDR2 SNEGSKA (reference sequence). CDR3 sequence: CSARRRTEAYEQYF. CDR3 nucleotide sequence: TGCAGTGCTAGAAGGCGGACTGAGGCCTACGAGCAGTACTTC.

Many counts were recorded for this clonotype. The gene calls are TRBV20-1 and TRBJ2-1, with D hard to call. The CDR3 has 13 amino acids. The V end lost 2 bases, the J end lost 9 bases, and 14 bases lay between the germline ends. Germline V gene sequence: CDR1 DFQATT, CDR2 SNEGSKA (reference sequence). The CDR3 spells CSARRKVLSEQFF. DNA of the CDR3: TGCAGTGCTAGACGGAAGGTGTTAAGTGAGCAGTTCTTC.

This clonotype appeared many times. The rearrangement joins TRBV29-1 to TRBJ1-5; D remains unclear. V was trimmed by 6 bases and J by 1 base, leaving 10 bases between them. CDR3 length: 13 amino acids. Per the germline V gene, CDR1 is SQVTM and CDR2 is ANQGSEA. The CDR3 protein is CSVARDSNQPQHF. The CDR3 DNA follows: TGCAGCGTCGCTCGAGACAGCAATCAGCCCCAGCATTTT.

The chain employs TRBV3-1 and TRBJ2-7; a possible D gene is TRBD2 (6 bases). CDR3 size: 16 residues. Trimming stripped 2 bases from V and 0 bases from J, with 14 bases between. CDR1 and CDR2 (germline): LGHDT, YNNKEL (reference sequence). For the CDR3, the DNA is TGTGCCAGCAGCCAATCTTTCGGGAGCCCCTCCTACGAGCAGTACTTC. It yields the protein CASSQSFGSPSYEQYF.

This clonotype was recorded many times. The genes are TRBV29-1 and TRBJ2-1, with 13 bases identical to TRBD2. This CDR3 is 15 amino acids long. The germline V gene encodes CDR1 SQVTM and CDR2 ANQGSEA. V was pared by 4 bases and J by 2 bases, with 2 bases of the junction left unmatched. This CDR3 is CSVVLAGGPYNEQFF. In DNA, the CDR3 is TGCAGCGTTGTACTAGCGGGAGGGCCCTACAATGAGCAGTTCTTC.

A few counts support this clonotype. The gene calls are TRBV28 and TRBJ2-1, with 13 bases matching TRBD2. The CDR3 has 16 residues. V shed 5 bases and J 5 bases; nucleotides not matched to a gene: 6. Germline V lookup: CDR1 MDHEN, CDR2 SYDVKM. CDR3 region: CASSPQLAGGNNEQFF. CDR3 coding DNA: TGTGCCAGCAGTCCACAACTAGCGGGGGGGAACAATGAGCAGTTCTTC.